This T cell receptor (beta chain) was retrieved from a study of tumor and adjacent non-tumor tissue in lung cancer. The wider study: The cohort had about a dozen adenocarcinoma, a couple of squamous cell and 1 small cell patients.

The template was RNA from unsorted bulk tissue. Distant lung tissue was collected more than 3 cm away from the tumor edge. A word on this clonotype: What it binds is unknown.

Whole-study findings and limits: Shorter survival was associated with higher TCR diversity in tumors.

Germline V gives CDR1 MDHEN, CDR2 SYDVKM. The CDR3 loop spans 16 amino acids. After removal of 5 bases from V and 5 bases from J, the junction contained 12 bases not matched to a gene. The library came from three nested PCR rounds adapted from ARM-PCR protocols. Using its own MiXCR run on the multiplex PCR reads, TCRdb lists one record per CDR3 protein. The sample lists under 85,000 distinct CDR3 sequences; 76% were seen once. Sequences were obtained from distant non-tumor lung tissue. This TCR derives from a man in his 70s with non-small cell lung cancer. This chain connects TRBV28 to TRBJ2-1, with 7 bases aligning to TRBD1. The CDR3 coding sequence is TGTGCCAGCAGTCCGGGACAGATTGCTTCCCACAATGAGCAGTTCTTC. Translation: CASSPGQIASHNEQFF.